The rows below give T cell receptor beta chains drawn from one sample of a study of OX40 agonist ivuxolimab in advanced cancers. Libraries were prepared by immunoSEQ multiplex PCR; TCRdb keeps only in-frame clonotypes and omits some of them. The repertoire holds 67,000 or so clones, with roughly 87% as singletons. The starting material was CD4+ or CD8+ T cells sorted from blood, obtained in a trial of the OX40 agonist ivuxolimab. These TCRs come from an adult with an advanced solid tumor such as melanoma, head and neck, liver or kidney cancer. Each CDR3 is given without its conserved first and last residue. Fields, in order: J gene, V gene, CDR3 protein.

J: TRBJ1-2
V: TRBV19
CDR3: ATQGLAYGYT

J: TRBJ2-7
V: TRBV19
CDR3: ASRSSGAASYEQY

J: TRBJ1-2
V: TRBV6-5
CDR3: ASSYGGDYGYT

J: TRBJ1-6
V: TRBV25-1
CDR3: ASSEYVGENSPLH

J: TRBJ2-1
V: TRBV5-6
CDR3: ASSRQGVGYNEQF

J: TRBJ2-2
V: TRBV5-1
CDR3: ASSLTGEGTGELF

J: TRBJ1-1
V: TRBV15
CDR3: ATSRESLPGQGKAF

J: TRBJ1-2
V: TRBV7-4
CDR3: ASSPRGAGNYGYT

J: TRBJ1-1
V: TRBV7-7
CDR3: ASSPPRQKSNTEAF

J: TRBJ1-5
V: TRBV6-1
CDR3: ASSLTGTNNQPQH

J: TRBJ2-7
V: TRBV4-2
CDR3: ASSPQGAYEQY

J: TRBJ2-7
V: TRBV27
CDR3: ASSKGAGGVSYEQY

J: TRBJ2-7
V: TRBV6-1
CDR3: ASSEGYEQY

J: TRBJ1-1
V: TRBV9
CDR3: ASSVQGGTEAF

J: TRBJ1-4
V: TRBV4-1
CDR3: ASSQGRGANEKLF

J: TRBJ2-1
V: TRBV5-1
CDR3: ASSSPAGRGALSSYNEQF

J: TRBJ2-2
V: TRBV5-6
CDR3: ASSPRGSGELF

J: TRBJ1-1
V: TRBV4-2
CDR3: ASSQERQENTEAF

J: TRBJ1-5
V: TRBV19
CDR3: ASSIDGTSRVFGQPQH

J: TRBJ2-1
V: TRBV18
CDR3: ASSAQRTGAGNEQF

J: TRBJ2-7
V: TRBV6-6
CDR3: ASSLAGISYEQY

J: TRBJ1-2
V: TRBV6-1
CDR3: ASSETGGLGYT

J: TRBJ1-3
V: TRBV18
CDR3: ASSPPGSTGNTIY

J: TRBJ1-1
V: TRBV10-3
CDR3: AITPGQGSSLNTEAF

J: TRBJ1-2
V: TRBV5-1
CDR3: ASSLDGQATYGYT

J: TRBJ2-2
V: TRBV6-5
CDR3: ASSSGTENTGELF

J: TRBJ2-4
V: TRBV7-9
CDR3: ASSSLPTSGGAKNIQY

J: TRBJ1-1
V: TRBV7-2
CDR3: ASSQGHTPLNTEAF

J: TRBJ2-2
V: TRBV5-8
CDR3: ASSLLGSGGASHTGELF

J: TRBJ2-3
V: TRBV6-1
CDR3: ASRLGRGPDTQY

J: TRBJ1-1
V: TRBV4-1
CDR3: ASSKQGPNTEAF

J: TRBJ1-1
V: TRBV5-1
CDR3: ASSPRENTEAF

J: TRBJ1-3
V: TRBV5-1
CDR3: ASSLLPAAENTIY

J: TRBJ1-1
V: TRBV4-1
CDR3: ASSHRGGGFNTEAF

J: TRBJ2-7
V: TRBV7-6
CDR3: ASSLAPSAIYEQY

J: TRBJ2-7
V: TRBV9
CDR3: ASSPNPQGAEQY

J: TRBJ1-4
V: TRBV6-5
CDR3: ASSYPAGDEKLF

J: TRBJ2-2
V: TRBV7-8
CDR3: ASSLARRGLGTGELF

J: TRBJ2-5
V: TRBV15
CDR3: ATSSVEGEETQY

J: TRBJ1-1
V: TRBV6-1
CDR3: ASKLRTGGNTEAF

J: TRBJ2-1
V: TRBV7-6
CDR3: ASSYTSGGRNEQF

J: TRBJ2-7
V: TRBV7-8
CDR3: ASSLASGFRVSEFYEQY

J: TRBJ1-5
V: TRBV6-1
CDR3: ASSLRTGNQPQH

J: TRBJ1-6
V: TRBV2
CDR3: ASRIGAGNSPLH

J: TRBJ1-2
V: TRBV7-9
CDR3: ASSLGGGRGYT

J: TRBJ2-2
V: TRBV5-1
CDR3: ASSTDLNTGELF

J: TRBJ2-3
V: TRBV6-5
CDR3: ASSYLGRREVDTQY